Below, 24 T cell receptor beta chains from the same sample are listed, as sequenced in a study of T cell changes during pregnancy in multiple sclerosis. The assay was immunoSEQ multiplex PCR, and TCRdb's table has in-frame clones only and misses some. The table includes tens of thousands of clones, about 88% detected once. The sample in question was CD4+ T cells from peripheral blood mononuclear cells, obtained in the first trimester of pregnancy. Receptors originate from a female donor with multiple sclerosis, enrolled in a pregnancy study.

The rearrangement links TRBV7-3 to TRBJ2-5; D possibly corresponds to TRBD2 (7 bases). The V end was cut by 4 bases, the J end by 2 bases, with 14 bases between. From germline, CDR1 is SGHTA and CDR2 FQGTGA. This CDR3 is built from 15 residues. In nucleotides, the CDR3 is TGTGCCAGCAGCTGGGGGGGCGGAAGACAAGAGACCCAGTACTTC. It encodes CASSWGGGRQETQYF.

The CDR3 here is CASGGTVLEKLFF. The CDR3 DNA sequence: TGTGCTAGTGGAGGGACAGTTCTTGAAAAACTGTTTTTT. The chain uses TRBV12-5 and TRBJ1-4; TRBD1 matches 7 bases. Per the germline V gene, CDR1 is LGHNT and CDR2 is FRNRAP. CDR3 size: 13 residues. Trimming took 6 bases from V and 7 from J; bases not matched to a gene: 5.

The chain links TRBV19 to TRBJ2-1, with 12 bases aligning to TRBD2. CDR1 and CDR2 (germline): LNHDA, SQIVND (reference sequence). The J segment lost 7 bases and the V segment lost 3 bases, leaving 4 bases of the junction unmatched. CDR3 length equals 15 residues. CDR3 sequence (DNA): TGTGCCAGTAGTATTAGACTAGCGGGAGAAAATGAGCAGTTCTTC. Translating gives CASSIRLAGENEQFF.

The chain uses TRBV6-1 and TRBJ2-7, with TRBD2 matching over 9 bases. Germline loops: CDR1 MNHNS, CDR2 SASEGT. The CDR3 is 14 amino acids. The V segment lost 1 base and the J segment 2 bases; nucleotides outside the gene matches: 0. This CDR3 reads CASSEGTSAYEQYF. The CDR3, as DNA: TGTGCCAGCAGTGAAGGGACTAGCGCCTACGAGCAGTACTTC.

This sequence joins TRBV4-2 and TRBJ1-2; the D gene is possibly TRBD1 (5 bases). CDR3 size: 14 residues. The V gene's germline CDR1 is LGHNA and CDR2 YNFKEQ. Trimming removed 4 bases at V and 6 bases at J, with 15 bases between. The CDR3 region is CASSPDDRVNGYTF. CDR3 coding DNA: TGTGCCAGCAGCCCCGATGACAGAGTCAATGGCTACACCTTC.

V usage is TRBV11-2 and J usage is TRBJ2-7, with 10 bases that match TRBD1. CDR3 length: 13 amino acids. Germline V gene data show CDR1 as SGHAT and CDR2 as FQNNGV. Trimming cost V 5 bases and J 6 bases; bases outside gene matches: 4. CDR3 protein: CASSRDRGGEQYF. Written as DNA, the CDR3 is TGTGCCAGCAGCCGGGACAGGGGAGGCGAGCAGTACTTC.

This clone showed up just a few times. V gene TRBV5-1 combines with J gene TRBJ2-2; 10 bases agree with TRBD2. The junction had 6 bases not matched to a gene; V was cut back by 0 bases and J by 7 bases. The CDR3 length is 16 residues. Per germline, CDR1 SGHRS and CDR2 YFSETQ. CDR3 sequence: CASSLAASGSGGELFF. The CDR3 DNA reads TGCGCCAGCAGCTTGGCGGCTAGCGGGAGCGGCGGGGAGCTGTTTTTT.

The genes are TRBV19 and TRBJ2-1; 10 nucleotides align to TRBD2. Germline V CDR1 and CDR2: LNHDA, SQIVND (reference sequence). This CDR3 spans 14 amino acids. Germline trimming cut 6 bases from V and 6 bases from J; bases unmatched to any gene: 5. The CDR3: CASRGTSEANEQFF. In DNA form, the CDR3 reads TGTGCCAGTAGGGGGACTAGCGAGGCCAATGAGCAGTTCTTC.

This sequence joins TRBV6-5 and TRBJ2-7; D is possibly TRBD2 (5 bases). CDR3 length equals 15 residues. Between the trimmed V and J ends, which lost 4 bases and 1 base, there was a span of 14 bases. The germline V gene has CDR1 MNHEY and CDR2 SVGAGI. The CDR3 reads CASSWTHSGSYEQYF. CDR3 bases: TGTGCCAGCAGTTGGACCCACAGCGGATCCTACGAGCAGTACTTC.

This chain links TRBV10-3 with TRBJ2-7, with 8 bases fitting TRBD2. The J segment lost 0 bases and the V segment lost 2 bases, leaving 6 bases of the junction unmatched. This CDR3 contains 16 residues. Germline CDR1 is ENHRY and CDR2 is SYGVKD. This CDR3 is CAISEPTSGASYEQYF. In nucleotides, the CDR3 is TGTGCCATCAGTGAGCCCACTAGCGGAGCCTCCTACGAGCAGTACTTC.

The gene calls are TRBV11-2 and TRBJ2-7; 10 bases align to TRBD2. The CDR3 runs to 15 residues. The V and J ends lost 6 bases and 0 bases, in that order; junction bases with no gene match: 5. Germline lookup yields CDR1 SGHAT and CDR2 FQNNGV. CDR3 region: CASSPASGSSYEQYF. The CDR3 DNA reads TGTGCCAGCAGTCCGGCTAGCGGGAGCTCCTACGAGCAGTACTTC. The variable domain in full, with the rest retrieved from reference TRBV11-2 and TRBJ2-7, is EAGVAQSPRYKIIEKRQSVAFWCNPISGHATLYWYQQILGQGPKLLIQFQNNGVVDDSQLPKDRFSAERLKGVDSTLKIQPAKLEDSAVYLCASSPASGSSYEQYFGPGTRLTVT.

The genes are TRBV28 and TRBJ1-5; 7 bases match TRBD1. V lost 6 bases and J lost 4; bases outside the gene matches: 12. This CDR3 is built from 16 residues. CDR1 and CDR2 from the germline V gene are MDHEN and SYDVKM. Written as DNA, the CDR3 is TGTGCCAGCAGCCCACCCAACCTACAGGGGAATCAGCCCCAGCATTTT. Its translation is CASSPPNLQGNQPQHF.

The rearrangement uses TRBV2 and TRBJ1-5; no clear D. The germline CDR1 and CDR2 sequences are SNHLY and FYNNEI. This CDR3 contains 14 residues. Trimming shortened V by 6 bases and J by 4 bases, and 13 bases separated the two germline ends. CDR3 sequence reads: CASRSAVANQPQHF. The CDR3 DNA reads TGTGCCAGCAGAAGCGCAGTCGCAAATCAGCCCCAGCATTTT.

CDR3 protein: CASSLGLVYEQFF. Here the CDR3 DNA reads TGTGCCAGCAGTTTAGGCCTAGTGTATGAGCAGTTCTTC. The chain links TRBV28 to TRBJ2-1, with D unresolved. Germline CDR1 and CDR2: MDHEN and SYDVKM. V lost 2 bases and J 8 bases, leaving 10 bases between the germline ends. This CDR3 contains 13 residues.

J is TRBJ1-2 and V is TRBV29-1; unclear D gene. Trimming took 3 bases from V and 4 from J, leaving 18 bases between them. The CDR3 has 15 amino acids. Germline V gene sequence: CDR1 SQVTM, CDR2 ANQGSEA. The CDR3 sequence: CSVELVVGGGYGYTF. CDR3 nucleotides: TGCAGCGTTGAGTTGGTGGTGGGTGGCGGCTATGGCTACACCTTC.

This clone was seen a handful of times. The rearrangement uses TRBV30 and TRBJ1-1; unclear D gene. Germline-derived CDR1 and CDR2 are GTSNPN and SVGIG (reference sequence). Trimming removed 0 bases at V and 7 bases at J, with 6 bases between. The CDR3 contains 11 residues. The CDR3 sequence is CAWSVSGEAFF. The DNA for the CDR3 is TGTGCCTGGAGTGTTTCGGGTGAAGCTTTCTTT.

The rearrangement uses TRBV27 and TRBJ1-4, with TRBD1 matching over 9 bases. This CDR3 comprises 16 residues. Germline values: CDR1 MNHEY, CDR2 SMNVEV (reference sequence). With V trimmed by 5 bases and J by 8 bases, 12 bases remained unmatched. The CDR3 bases are TGTGCCAGCAGTCCGCTCTACAGGGGGCGCGGGGAAAAACTGTTTTTT. Its translation: CASSPLYRGRGEKLFF.

Here the CDR3 DNA reads TGCGCCAGCGCGGACAGACCTTCTAGCACAGATACGCAGTATTTT. It codes for CASADRPSSTDTQYF. V is TRBV10-2 and J is TRBJ2-3, with D possibly matching TRBD1 (6 bases). The CDR3 runs to 15 residues. V lost 8 bases and J lost 0, with 15 bases in between. CDR1 and CDR2 (germline): WSHSY, SAAADI.

This clone occurred once. The CDR3 here is CSVGQLGGSYEQYF. CDR3 sequence (DNA): TGCAGCGTTGGTCAGCTGGGAGGCTCCTACGAGCAGTACTTC. The chain carries TRBV29-1 and TRBJ2-7, with D possibly matching TRBD2 (6 bases). Trimming took 4 bases from V and 0 from J, leaving 13 bases between them. This CDR3 has 14 amino acids. Looked up from germline, CDR1 is SQVTM and CDR2 is ANQGSEA.

Turning to this clone: The junction departs from germline at one end; a sequencing error may be responsible. The gene calls are TRBV7-7 and TRBJ2-5; 13 bases align to TRBD2. The germline gives CDR1 SSHAT, CDR2 FNYEAQ (reference sequence). This CDR3 is 15 amino acids long. The CDR3 loop reads CASSLGLAGVETQYF. The CDR3, as DNA: TGTGCTAGCAGCTTAGGACTAGCGGGAGTGGAGACCCAGTACTTC.

The chain joins TRBV9 to TRBJ2-2, with 10 bases that match TRBD2. The CDR3 consists of 19 residues. V lost 0 bases and J lost 6; bases outside the gene matches: 14. CDR1 is SGDLS, CDR2 YYNGEE, per germline. CDR3 DNA: TGTGCCAGCAGCGTAGGGCTAGCGGGAGCCCCAGGGGAGGCCGGGGAGCTGTTTTTT. Amino acid sequence: CASSVGLAGAPGEAGELFF.

The V gene is TRBV30, the J gene TRBJ2-3, with a tentative D call TRBD2 (5 bases). Germline V gene data show CDR1 as GTSNPN and CDR2 as SVGIG (reference sequence). This CDR3 is 13 amino acids long. The V end lost 7 bases, the J end lost 0 bases, and 11 bases lay between the germline ends. As DNA, the CDR3 is TGTGCCTCTTCGCCGGGAAGCACAGATACGCAGTATTTT. Its protein product is CASSPGSTDTQYF.

The gene calls are TRBV6-6 and TRBJ2-1, with TRBD1 as a possible D gene (5 bases). V was trimmed by 2 bases and J by 2 bases, leaving 10 bases between them. The CDR3 covers 15 residues. Germline CDR1 MNHNY, CDR2 SVGAGI (reference sequence). CDR3 in amino acids: CASSYAGNPYNEQFF. CDR3 sequence (DNA): TGTGCCAGCAGTTACGCAGGGAACCCCTACAATGAGCAGTTCTTC.

The DNA of the CDR3 is TGTGCCAGCAGTTTATCGGGAGTAGCCAAAAACATTCAGTACTTC. Protein: CASSLSGVAKNIQYF. This chain uses TRBV27 with TRBJ2-4; the D gene is possibly TRBD2 (5 bases). The CDR3 runs 15 residues. Germline CDR1 reads MNHEY; CDR2 reads SMNVEV (reference sequence). V was trimmed by 0 bases and J by 0 bases, leaving 6 bases between them.